These T cell receptor beta chains were read from a single sample in a study of identifying expanded T cells in peripheral blood. Libraries were prepared by immunoSEQ multiplex PCR; TCRdb keeps only in-frame clonotypes and omits some of them. The data show about 100,000 clones, roughly nine tenths seen once. Material: blood. The origin of the receptors is a person aged 18 to 75 in good health. CDR3s include the opening cysteine and the closing phenylalanine or tryptophan. The D gene is left open where the match is weak. The size field is filled for only some rows; it gives once, few, many or a size class.

J gene	D gene	clone size	V gene	CDR3 protein	CDR3 DNA
TRBJ2-5	TRBD1	-	TRBV6-5	CASSYLGTVEKTQYF	TGTGCCAGCAGTTACCTTGGGACAGTGGAGAAGACCCAGTACTTC
TRBJ2-5	TRBD1	-	TRBV5-6	CASSLDRTGGTETQYF	TGTGCCAGCAGCTTGGATCGGACAGGGGGAACGGAGACCCAGTACTTC
TRBJ1-2	-	-	TRBV15	CATSRDLGALWGYTF	TGTGCCACCAGCAGAGATTTGGGGGCCCTTTGGGGCTACACCTTC
TRBJ1-1	-	once	TRBV2	CASSEKGRTEAFF	TGTGCCAGCAGTGAAAAGGGCCGGACTGAAGCTTTCTTT
TRBJ1-2	TRBD1	-	TRBV6-5	CASSPDRARGYTF	TGTGCCAGCAGCCCCGACAGGGCGCGGGGCTACACCTTC
TRBJ1-5	-	-	TRBV6-1	CASMAGGNSNQPQHF	TGTGCCAGCATGGCGGGGGGTAATAGCAATCAGCCCCAGCATTTT
TRBJ1-3	-	-	TRBV7-6	CASSPTPGLGRSGNTIYF	TGTGCCAGCAGCCCAACGCCAGGGTTAGGCCGCTCTGGAAACACCATATATTTT
TRBJ1-2	-	-	TRBV5-6	CASSLARGWHGYTF	TGTGCCAGCAGCTTGGCCAGGGGTTGGCATGGCTACACCTTC
TRBJ2-7	-	once	TRBV6-5	CASSYSANSPYEQYF	TGTGCCAGCAGTTACTCCGCAAACTCTCCTTACGAGCAGTACTTC
TRBJ1-6	-	-	TRBV4-3	CASSPQSGTPLHF	TGCGCCAGCAGCCCCCAGTCCGGGACACCCCTCCACTTT
TRBJ1-1	-	-	TRBV6-5	CASSYGGSAEAFF	TGTGCCAGCAGTTACGGAGGTTCTGCTGAAGCTTTCTTT
TRBJ2-1	-	-	TRBV19	CASSIKSGSYNEQFF	TGTGCCAGTAGTATAAAGAGCGGCTCCTACAATGAGCAGTTCTTC
TRBJ2-3	TRBD2	-	TRBV5-1	CASSAGTSGDTQYF	TGCGCCAGCAGCGCCGGGACTAGCGGAGATACGCAGTATTTT
TRBJ2-1	TRBD2	-	TRBV7-2	CASSLAGLAVYNEQFF	TGTGCCAGCAGCTTAGCGGGACTAGCGGTCTACAATGAGCAGTTCTTC
TRBJ1-2	TRBD1	-	TRBV6-6	CASSPGRGQGVSYTF	TGTGCCAGCAGTCCGGGCCGGGGACAGGGGGTGAGCTACACCTTC
TRBJ2-7	-	-	TRBV27	CASSRRGAPTYEQYF	TGTGCCAGCAGCCGCCGGGGGGCCCCTACATACGAGCAGTACTTC
TRBJ1-1	-	-	TRBV4-3	CASSQDKINRQTAFF	TGCGCCAGCAGCCAAGATAAGATAAATCGGCAAACGGCTTTCTTT
TRBJ2-2	-	-	TRBV7-7	CASSLKFGADTGELFF	TGTGCCAGCAGCTTAAAGTTCGGGGCAGACACCGGGGAGCTGTTTTTT
TRBJ1-3	-	-	TRBV4-1	CASSQGPPRTGNTIYF	TGCGCCAGCAGCCAAGGCCCCCCCCGAACTGGAAACACCATATATTTT
TRBJ2-7	-	-	TRBV13	CASSLAGEQYF	TGTGCCAGCAGCTTGGCGGGCGAGCAGTACTTC
TRBJ2-7	TRBD2	-	TRBV27	CASLRGGPREQYF	TGTGCCAGCCTACGCGGGGGGCCCCGCGAGCAGTACTTC
TRBJ1-1	TRBD1	-	TRBV19	CASSISGGANTEAFF	TGTGCCAGTAGTATATCAGGGGGCGCGAACACTGAAGCTTTCTTT
TRBJ2-1	-	many	TRBV19	CASSYGEVTPYNEQFF	TGTGCCAGTAGTTACGGTGAGGTTACGCCCTACAATGAGCAGTTCTTC
TRBJ1-2	TRBD1	-	TRBV28	CASSLGTALYGYTF	TGTGCCAGCAGTTTGGGGACAGCCCTCTATGGCTACACCTTC